A single sample gave rise to the 11 T cell receptor beta chains below, sequenced in a study of patients and donors after allogeneic stem cell transplantation (TCRdb year 2020). Receptor libraries were prepared by RT-PCR. Sequencing was carried out with a NextSeq 550. TCRdb trimmed public reads at Q25 via fastp, called clones via MiXCR and kept in-frame beta chains. Rows matching on CDR3 protein sequence are summarized as one entry with the most common DNA and genes. This sample gives about 960,000 distinct CDR3 sequences in total; about a sixth of them show up just once. The ten top clones hold under 6.5% of the sample. The source material was blood, either unsorted or a sorted T cell fraction (not recorded which). The receptor set was obtained from a human donor who was either an allogeneic HSCT recipient or a stem cell or donor lymphocyte infusion donor (not recorded which). It is not recorded whose cells these are; they may come from a transplant donor.

V usage is TRBV7-9 and J usage is TRBJ2-7, with a tentative D call TRBD1 (5 bases). The V gene lost 2 bases and the J gene lost 0 bases, with 11 bases spanning the gap. Germline CDR1 reads SEHNR; CDR2 reads FQNEAQ (reference sequence). The CDR3 consists of 15 residues. For the CDR3, the DNA is TGTGCCAGCAGCTTAAGTCAGGGTCTCTCCTACGAGCAGTACTTC. The encoded protein is CASSLSQGLSYEQYF.

The sample holds a few counts of this clonotype. The rearrangement links TRBV6-1 to TRBJ2-7; D is tentatively TRBD1 or TRBD2 (5 bases each). This CDR3 has 14 residues. The V and J ends lost 8 bases and 1 base respectively, with 15 bases between them. Germline V gene data show CDR1 as MNHNS and CDR2 as SASEGT. The CDR3 loop reads CASQVGTTSYEQYF. The CDR3 DNA is TGTGCCAGCCAGGTGGGGACGACTTCCTACGAGCAGTACTTC.

This sequence joins TRBV12-3 or TRBV12-4 and TRBJ2-1; D is possibly TRBD1 (6 bases). Trimming removed 3 bases from V and 4 bases from J, with 16 bases in between. The CDR3 consists of 16 residues. In DNA, the CDR3 is TGTGCCAGCAGTTTTTTTGTGGAGAGGGGGTACAATGAGCAGTTCTTC. Its translation is CASSFFVERGYNEQFF.

The chain carries TRBV7-6 and TRBJ2-7, with D hard to call. Per the germline V gene, CDR1 is SGHVS and CDR2 is FNYEAQ. V lost 1 base and J lost 6, with 10 bases in between. The CDR3 has 13 amino acids. The chain's CDR3 is CASSLEPLGEQYF. The DNA for the CDR3 is TGTGCCAGCAGCTTAGAACCCTTGGGCGAGCAGTACTTC. Complete variable domain (other parts from reference TRBV7-6 and TRBJ2-7): GAGVSQSPRYKVTKRGQDVALRCDPISGHVSLYWYRQALGQGPEFLTYFNYEAQQDKSGLPNDRFSAERPEGSISTLTIQRTEQRDSAMYRCASSLEPLGEQYFGPGTRLTVT.

The rearrangement uses TRBV7-2 and TRBJ2-7, with 7 bases aligning to TRBD2. CDR1 SGHTA and CDR2 FQGNSA come from the germline V gene. Trimming cost V 5 bases and J 0 bases; bases outside gene matches: 10. The CDR3 sequence is 16 residues long. This CDR3 is CASSRGGAASSYEQYF. The CDR3 DNA reads as TGTGCCAGCAGCCGGGGAGGGGCAGCTAGCTCCTACGAGCAGTACTTC.

The chain joins TRBV7-9 to TRBJ2-2, with D perhaps being TRBD1 or TRBD2 (6 bases each). The CDR3 runs 13 residues. Germline values: CDR1 SEHNR, CDR2 FQNEAQ (reference sequence). Trimming left V 8 bases short and J 6 bases short, with 13 bases between. CDR3: CASEGGSAGELFF. CDR3 in DNA: TGTGCCAGCGAGGGGGGTTCGGCCGGGGAGCTGTTTTTT.

To note about this clonotype: This sequence may be a read error, since a much larger clone differs from it by one base. This chain joins TRBV4-2 and TRBJ2-5; D gene ambiguous. There are 13 residues in the CDR3. In germline, CDR1 is LGHNA, CDR2 YNFKEQ. CDR3 coding DNA: TGTGCCTGCAGTCCCGGGTCCCAAGAGACCCAGTACTTC. As protein: CACSPGSQETQYF.

The V call is TRBV14, the J call TRBJ2-7; D is ambiguous. Trimming cost V 1 base and J 4 bases, with 11 bases left between them. From germline, CDR1 is SGHDN and CDR2 FVKESK. This CDR3 contains 14 residues. DNA for the CDR3: TGTGCCAGCAGCCAAGGTGGCGGAGCTTACGAGCAGTACTTC. It yields the protein CASSQGGGAYEQYF.

The chain combines TRBV20-1 with TRBJ1-2; D is perhaps TRBD1 (5 bases). The CDR3 covers 12 residues. Germline CDR1 and CDR2: DFQATT and SNEGSKA (reference sequence). The V end lost 5 bases, the J end lost 5 bases, and 12 bases lay between the germline ends. The CDR3 region is CSARTGKYGYTF. Written as DNA, the CDR3 is TGCAGTGCTCGAACAGGAAAGTATGGCTACACCTTC.

This clonotype came up a few times. V gene TRBV9 combines with J gene TRBJ2-2; TRBD2 matches at 8 bases. CDR3 length equals 16 residues. The V gene end was trimmed by 0 bases and the J gene end by 10 bases; junction bases not matched to a gene: 11. CDR1 is SGDLS, CDR2 YYNGEE, per germline. The CDR3 bases are TGTGCCAGCAGCGTAGGAGGGACTAGGGGCTTCGAGGAGCTGTTTTTT. Translation gives CASSVGGTRGFEELFF.

This chain uses TRBV29-1 with TRBJ2-7; 10 bases are a match to TRBD2. The CDR3 totals 12 residues. V gave up 8 bases and J gave up 6 bases; unmatched junction bases: 7. The germline CDR1 and CDR2 sequences are SQVTM and ANQGSEA. CDR3 loop: CSSTASGGEQYF. As DNA, the CDR3 is TGCAGCTCCACGGCTAGCGGGGGCGAGCAGTACTTC.